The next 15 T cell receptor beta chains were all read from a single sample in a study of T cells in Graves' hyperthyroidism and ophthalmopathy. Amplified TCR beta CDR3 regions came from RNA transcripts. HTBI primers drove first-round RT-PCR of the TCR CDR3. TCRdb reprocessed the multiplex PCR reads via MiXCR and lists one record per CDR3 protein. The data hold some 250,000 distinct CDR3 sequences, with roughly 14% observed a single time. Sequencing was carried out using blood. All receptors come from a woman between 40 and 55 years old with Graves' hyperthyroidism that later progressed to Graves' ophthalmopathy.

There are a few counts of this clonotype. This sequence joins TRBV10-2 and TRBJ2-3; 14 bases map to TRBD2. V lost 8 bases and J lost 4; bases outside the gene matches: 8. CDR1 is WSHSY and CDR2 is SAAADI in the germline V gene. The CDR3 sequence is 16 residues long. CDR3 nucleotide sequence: TGCGCCAGCCTTACCGGACTAGCGGGAGGTGCAGATACGCAGTATTTT. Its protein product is CASLTGLAGGADTQYF.

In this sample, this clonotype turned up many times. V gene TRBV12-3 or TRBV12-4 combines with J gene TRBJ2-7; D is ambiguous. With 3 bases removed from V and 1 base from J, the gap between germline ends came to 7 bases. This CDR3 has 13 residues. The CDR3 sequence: CASSFAESYEQYF. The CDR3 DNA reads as TGTGCCAGCAGTTTCGCAGAGTCCTACGAGCAGTACTTC.

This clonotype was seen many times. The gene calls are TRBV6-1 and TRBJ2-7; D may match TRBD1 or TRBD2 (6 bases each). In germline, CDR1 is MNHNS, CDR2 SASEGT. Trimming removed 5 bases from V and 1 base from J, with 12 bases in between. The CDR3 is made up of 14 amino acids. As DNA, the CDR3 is TGTGCCAGCAGTACCGGGGGCCGTTCCTACGAGCAGTACTTC. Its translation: CASSTGGRSYEQYF.

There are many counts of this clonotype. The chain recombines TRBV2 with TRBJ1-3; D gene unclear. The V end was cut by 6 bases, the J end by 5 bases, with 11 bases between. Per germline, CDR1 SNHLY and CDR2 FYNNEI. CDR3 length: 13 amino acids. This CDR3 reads CASSAGPRNTIYF. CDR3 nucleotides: TGTGCCAGCAGCGCAGGACCTCGAAACACCATATATTTT.

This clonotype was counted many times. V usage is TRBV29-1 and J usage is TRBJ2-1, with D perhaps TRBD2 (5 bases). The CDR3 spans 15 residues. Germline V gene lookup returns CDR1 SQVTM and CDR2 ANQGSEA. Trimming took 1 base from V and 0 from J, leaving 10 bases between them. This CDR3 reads CSVEGTYSSYNEQFF. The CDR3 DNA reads TGCAGCGTTGAAGGGACTTATAGCTCCTACAATGAGCAGTTCTTC.

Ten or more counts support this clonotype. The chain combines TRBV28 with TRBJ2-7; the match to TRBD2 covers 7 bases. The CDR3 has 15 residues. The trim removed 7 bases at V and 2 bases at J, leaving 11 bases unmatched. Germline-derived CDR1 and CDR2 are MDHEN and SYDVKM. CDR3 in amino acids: CASTVAGLKAYEQYF. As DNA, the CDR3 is TGTGCCAGCACCGTAGCGGGCCTAAAGGCCTACGAGCAGTACTTC.

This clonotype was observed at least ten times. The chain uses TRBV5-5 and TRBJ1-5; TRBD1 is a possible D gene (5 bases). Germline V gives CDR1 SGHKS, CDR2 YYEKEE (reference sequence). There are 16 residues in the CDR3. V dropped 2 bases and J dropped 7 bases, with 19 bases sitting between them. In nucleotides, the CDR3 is TGTGCCAGCAGCTTTGGCACAGGAGGGCAGGGCCAGCCCCAGCATTTT. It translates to CASSFGTGGQGQPQHF.

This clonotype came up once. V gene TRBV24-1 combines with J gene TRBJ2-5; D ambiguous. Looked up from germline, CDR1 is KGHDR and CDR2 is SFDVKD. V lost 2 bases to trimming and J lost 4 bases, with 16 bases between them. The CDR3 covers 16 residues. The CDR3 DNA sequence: TGTGCCACCAGTGATTCGAGCCGGGCCACCTCAGAGACCCAGTACTTC. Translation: CATSDSSRATSETQYF.

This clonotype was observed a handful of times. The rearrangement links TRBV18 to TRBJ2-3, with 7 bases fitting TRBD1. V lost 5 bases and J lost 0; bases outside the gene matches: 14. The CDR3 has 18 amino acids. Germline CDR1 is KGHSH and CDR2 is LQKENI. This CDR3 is CASSAFPDREWSTDTQYF. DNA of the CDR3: TGTGCCAGCTCAGCATTTCCAGACAGGGAATGGAGCACAGATACGCAGTATTTT.

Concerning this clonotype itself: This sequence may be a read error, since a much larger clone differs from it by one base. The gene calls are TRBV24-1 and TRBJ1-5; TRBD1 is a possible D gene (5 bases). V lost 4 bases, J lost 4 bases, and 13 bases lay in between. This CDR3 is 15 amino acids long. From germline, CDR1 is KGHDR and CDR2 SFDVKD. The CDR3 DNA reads TGTGCCACCAGTGACCCAGCCAGGGCTAATCAGCCCCAGCATTTT. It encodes CATSDPARANQPQHF.

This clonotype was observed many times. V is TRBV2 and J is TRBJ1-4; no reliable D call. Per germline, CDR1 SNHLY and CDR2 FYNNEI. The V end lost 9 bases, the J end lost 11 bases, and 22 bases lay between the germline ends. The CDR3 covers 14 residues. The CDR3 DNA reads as TGTGCCAGTGTCAACGGTCAAGCGGAGGAGAAACTGTTTTTT. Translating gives CASVNGQAEEKLFF.

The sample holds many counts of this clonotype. The CDR3 reads CASSLVGRGDEKLFF. The CDR3 bases are TGTGCCAGCAGTTTAGTGGGCAGGGGGGACGAAAAACTGTTTTTT. The genes are TRBV27 and TRBJ1-4; TRBD1 aligns across 7 bases. The CDR3 runs to 15 residues. V was clipped by 2 bases and J by 8 bases; unmatched bases: 8. Germline values: CDR1 MNHEY, CDR2 SMNVEV (reference sequence).

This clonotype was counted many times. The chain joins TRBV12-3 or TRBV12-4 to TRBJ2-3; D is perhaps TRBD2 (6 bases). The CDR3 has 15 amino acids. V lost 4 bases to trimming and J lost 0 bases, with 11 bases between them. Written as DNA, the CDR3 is TGTGCCAGCAGTTACCTCGGGGGTAGCACAGATACGCAGTATTTT. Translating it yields CASSYLGGSTDTQYF.

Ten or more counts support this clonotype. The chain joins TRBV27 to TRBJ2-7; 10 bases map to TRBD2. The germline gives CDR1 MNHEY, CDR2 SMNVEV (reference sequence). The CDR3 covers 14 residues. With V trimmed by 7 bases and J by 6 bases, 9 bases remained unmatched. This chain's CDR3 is CASKPLAGVSEQYF. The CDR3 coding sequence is TGTGCCAGCAAACCCCTAGCGGGAGTTTCCGAGCAGTACTTC.

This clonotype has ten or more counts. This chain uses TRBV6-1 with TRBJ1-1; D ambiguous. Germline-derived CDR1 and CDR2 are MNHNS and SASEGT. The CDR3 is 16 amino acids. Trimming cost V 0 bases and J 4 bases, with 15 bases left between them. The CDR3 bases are TGTGCCAGCAGTGAAGCATGGGTCGCGGGCTCCACTGAAGCTTTCTTT. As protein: CASSEAWVAGSTEAFF.